This TCR beta chain was identified during a study of T-cell memory formation after mild COVID-19. Whole-study context: TCR clustering was largely donor specific.

Study-level results: Detection of some responders pre-infection suggested pre-existing cross-reactive memory T cells participated. Contracting CD4+ clones were located mainly in CM and EM, and CD8+ clones in EMRA.

A remark on this clonotype: As yet, its antigen is unknown.

Trimming left V 4 bases short and J 3 bases short, with 15 bases between. Looked up from germline, CDR1 is SEHNR and CDR2 is FQNEAQ (reference sequence). The CDR3 sequence is 15 residues long. TCR alpha and TCR beta cDNA libraries with sample barcodes and UMIs came from 5'RACE using constant-segment primers. TCRdb processed the 5' RACE reads anew with MiXCR; each CDR3 protein has one entry. The profile shows a few hundred thousand distinct CDR3 sequences, about 20% of them singletons. Sequencing was done on a sample of PBMCs or a T cell subset sorted from them (not recorded which). The V call is TRBV7-9, the J call TRBJ1-2; D unclear. The source of this sequence is an adult woman who had mild COVID-19 (a few samples of this study predate the infection). Cell type and time point are not known. CDR3 nucleotide sequence: TGTGCCAGCAGCTCCGTAGGGTCAGCCCACTATGGCTACACCTTC. Amino acids: CASSSVGSAHYGYTF.